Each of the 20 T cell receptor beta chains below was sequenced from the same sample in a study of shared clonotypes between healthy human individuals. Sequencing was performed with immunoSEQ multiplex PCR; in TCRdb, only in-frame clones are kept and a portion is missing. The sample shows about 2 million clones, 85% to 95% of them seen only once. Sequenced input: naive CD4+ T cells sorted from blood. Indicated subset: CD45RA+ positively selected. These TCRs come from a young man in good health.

CDR3 nucleotides: TGTGCCAGCAGCCGAGGCAGGGGCGCCGGGGAGACCCAGTACTTC. Encoded protein: CASSRGRGAGETQYF. The chain links TRBV11-2 to TRBJ2-5; tentatively, D is TRBD1 (6 bases). The CDR3 is made up of 15 amino acids. The V gene lost 5 bases and the J gene lost 5 bases, with 18 bases spanning the gap. Germline CDR1 reads SGHAT; CDR2 reads FQNNGV.

As DNA, the CDR3 is TGTGCCATCAGTGAGTCCGCGGGTGAAAAACTGTTTTTT. Translated, it gives CAISESAGEKLFF. This sequence joins TRBV10-3 and TRBJ1-4; D not certain. CDR1 and CDR2 (germline): ENHRY, SYGVKD. V was clipped by 0 bases and J by 7 bases, with 6 bases between them. There are 13 residues in the CDR3.

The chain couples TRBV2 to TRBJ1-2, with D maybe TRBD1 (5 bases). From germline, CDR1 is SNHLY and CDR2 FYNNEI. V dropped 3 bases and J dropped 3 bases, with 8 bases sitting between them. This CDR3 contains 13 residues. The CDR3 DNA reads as TGTGCCAGCAGTGAGGGACCGCACTATGGCTACACCTTC. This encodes CASSEGPHYGYTF.

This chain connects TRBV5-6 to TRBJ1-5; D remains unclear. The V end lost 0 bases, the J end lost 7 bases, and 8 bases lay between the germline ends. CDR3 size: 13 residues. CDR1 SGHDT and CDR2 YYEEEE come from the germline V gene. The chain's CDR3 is CASSLAVGQPQHF. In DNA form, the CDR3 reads TGTGCCAGCAGCTTGGCCGTTGGACAGCCCCAGCATTTT.

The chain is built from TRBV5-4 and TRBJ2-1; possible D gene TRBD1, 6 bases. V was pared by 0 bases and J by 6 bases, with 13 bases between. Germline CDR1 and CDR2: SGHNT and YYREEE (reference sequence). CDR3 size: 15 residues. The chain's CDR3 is CASSLDRALSNEQFF. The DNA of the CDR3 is TGTGCCAGCAGCTTGGACAGGGCGCTCTCCAATGAGCAGTTCTTC.

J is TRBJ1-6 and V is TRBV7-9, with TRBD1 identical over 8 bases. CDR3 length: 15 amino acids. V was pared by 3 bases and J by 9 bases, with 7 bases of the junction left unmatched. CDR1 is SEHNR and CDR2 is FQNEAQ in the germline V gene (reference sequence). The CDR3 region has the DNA TGTGCCAGCAGCTTCTTGGCAGGGGGCTCTTCACCCCTCCACTTT. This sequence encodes CASSFLAGGSSPLHF.

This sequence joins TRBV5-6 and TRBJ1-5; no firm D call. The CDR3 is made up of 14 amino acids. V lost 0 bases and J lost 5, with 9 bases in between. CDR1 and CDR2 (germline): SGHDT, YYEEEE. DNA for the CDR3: TGTGCCAGCAGCTTGGGCGGGAGTCATCAGCCCCAGCATTTT. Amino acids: CASSLGGSHQPQHF.

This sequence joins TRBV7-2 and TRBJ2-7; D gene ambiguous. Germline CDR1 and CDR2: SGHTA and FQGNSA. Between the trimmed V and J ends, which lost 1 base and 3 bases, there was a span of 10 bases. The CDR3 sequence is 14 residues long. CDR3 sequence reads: CASSLGSAYYEQYF. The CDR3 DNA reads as TGTGCCAGCAGCTTAGGGAGCGCGTACTACGAGCAGTACTTC.

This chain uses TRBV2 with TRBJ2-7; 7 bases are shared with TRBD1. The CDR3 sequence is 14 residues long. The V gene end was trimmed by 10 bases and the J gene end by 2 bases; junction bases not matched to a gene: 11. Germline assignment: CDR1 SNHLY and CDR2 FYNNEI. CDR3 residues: CAISTGAFTYEQYF. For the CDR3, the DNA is TGTGCCATTTCAACAGGGGCCTTCACCTACGAGCAGTACTTC.

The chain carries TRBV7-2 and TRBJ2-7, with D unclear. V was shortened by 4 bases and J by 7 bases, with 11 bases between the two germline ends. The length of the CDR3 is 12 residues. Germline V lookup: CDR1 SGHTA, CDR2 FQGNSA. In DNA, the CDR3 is TGTGCCAGCAGCTATCGCCAAGGGGAGCAGTACTTC. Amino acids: CASSYRQGEQYF. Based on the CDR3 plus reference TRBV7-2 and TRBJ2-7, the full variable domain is GAGVSQSPSNKVTEKGKDVELRCDPISGHTALYWYRQSLGQGLEFLIYFQGNSAPDKSGLPSDRFSAERTGGSVSTLTIQRTQQEDSAVYLCASSYRQGEQYFGPGTRLTVT.

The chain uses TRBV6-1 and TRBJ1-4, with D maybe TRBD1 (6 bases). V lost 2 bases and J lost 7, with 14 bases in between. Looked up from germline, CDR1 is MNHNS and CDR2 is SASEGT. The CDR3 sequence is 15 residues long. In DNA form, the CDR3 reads TGTGCCAGCAGTGAAATCAGGGGAAGTGGTGAAAAACTGTTTTTT. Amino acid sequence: CASSEIRGSGEKLFF.

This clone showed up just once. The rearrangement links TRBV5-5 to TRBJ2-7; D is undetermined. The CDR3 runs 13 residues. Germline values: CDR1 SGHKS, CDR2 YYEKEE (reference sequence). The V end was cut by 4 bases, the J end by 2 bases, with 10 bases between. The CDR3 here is CASSQWGTYEQYF. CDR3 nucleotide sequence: TGTGCCAGCAGCCAGTGGGGTACCTACGAGCAGTACTTC.

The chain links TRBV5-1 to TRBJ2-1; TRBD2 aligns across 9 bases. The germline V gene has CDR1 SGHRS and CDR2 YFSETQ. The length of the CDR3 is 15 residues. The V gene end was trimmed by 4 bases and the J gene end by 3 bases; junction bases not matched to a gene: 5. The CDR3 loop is CASSILAGNYNEQFF. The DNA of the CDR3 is TGCGCCAGCAGCATCCTAGCGGGGAACTACAATGAGCAGTTCTTC.

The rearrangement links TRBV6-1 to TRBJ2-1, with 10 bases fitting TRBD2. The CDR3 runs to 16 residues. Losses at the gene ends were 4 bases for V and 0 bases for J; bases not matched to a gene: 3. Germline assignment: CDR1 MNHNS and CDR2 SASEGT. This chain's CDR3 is CASSGAGGSSYNEQFF. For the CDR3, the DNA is TGTGCCAGCAGTGGAGCGGGGGGGAGCTCCTACAATGAGCAGTTCTTC.

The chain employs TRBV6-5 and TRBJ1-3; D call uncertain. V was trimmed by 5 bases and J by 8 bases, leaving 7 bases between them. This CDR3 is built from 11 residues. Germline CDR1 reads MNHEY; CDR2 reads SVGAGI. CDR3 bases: TGTGCCAGCAGTGACCGTGACACCATATATTTT. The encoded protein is CASSDRDTIYF.

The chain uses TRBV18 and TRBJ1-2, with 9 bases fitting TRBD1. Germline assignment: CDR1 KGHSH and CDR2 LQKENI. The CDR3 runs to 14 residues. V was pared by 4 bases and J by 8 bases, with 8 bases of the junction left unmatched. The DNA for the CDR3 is TGTGCCAGCTCACTAGACCGGGACAGGGCGGGCTACACCTTC. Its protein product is CASSLDRDRAGYTF.

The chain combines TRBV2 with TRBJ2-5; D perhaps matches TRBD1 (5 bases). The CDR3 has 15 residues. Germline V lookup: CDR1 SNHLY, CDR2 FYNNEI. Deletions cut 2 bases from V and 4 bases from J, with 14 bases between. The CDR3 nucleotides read TGTGCCAGCAGTGAAAGAAGTTTCCAGGGAGAGACCCAGTACTTC. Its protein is CASSERSFQGETQYF.

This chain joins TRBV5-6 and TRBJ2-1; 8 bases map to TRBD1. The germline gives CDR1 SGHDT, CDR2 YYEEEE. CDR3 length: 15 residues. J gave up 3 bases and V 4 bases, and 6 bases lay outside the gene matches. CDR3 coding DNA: TGTGCCAGCAGCCCCCCGGACAGGGACTACAATGAGCAGTTCTTC. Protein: CASSPPDRDYNEQFF.

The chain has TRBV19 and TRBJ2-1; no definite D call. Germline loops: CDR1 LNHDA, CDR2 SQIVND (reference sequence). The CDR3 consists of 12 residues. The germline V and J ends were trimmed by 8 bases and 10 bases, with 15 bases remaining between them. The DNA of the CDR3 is TGTGCCAGTGGAACTGGAGCGCGAGAGCAGTTCTTC. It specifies CASGTGAREQFF. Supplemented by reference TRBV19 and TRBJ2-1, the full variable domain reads DGGITQSPKYLFRKEGQNVTLSCEQNLNHDAMYWYRQDPGQGLRLIYYSQIVNDFQKGDIAEGYSVSREKKESFPLTVTSAQKNPTAFYLCASGTGAREQFFGPGTRLTVL.

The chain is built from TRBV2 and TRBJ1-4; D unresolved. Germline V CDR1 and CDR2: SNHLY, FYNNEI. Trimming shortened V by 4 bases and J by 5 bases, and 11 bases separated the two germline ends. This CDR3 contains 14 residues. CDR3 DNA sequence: TGTGCCAGCAGTGCCGATAGGTTCAATGAAAAACTGTTTTTT. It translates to CASSADRFNEKLFF.